This T cell receptor beta chain was retrieved from a study of T cells after yellow fever vaccination. Study-wide points: The secondary response peaked faster, at day 5 versus 15, but was weaker. Abundant clonotypes from the bulk population could have been carried over as contaminants into FACS-sorted repertoires.

V lost 1 base to trimming and J lost 4 bases; unmatched junction nucleotides: 5. The CDR3 runs 14 residues. Looked up from germline, CDR1 is DFQATT and CDR2 is SNEGSKA (reference sequence). This clonotype was found many times. Antigen unknown. TCRdb re-called the 5' RACE reads with MiXCR, one entry per CDR3 protein. Among fewer than 450,000 distinct CDR3 sequences listed, about 4% were seen once. The receptor was derived from a young man who received the YFV17D yellow fever vaccine. The chain has TRBV20-1 and TRBJ2-3, with TRBD2 matching 7 bases. The sample was PBMCs, taken 5 days after the yellow fever booster vaccination. In DNA, the CDR3 is TGCAGTGCTAGAGGGCCCGCGGGGGCAGATACGCAGTATTTT. It yields the protein CSARGPAGADTQYF.